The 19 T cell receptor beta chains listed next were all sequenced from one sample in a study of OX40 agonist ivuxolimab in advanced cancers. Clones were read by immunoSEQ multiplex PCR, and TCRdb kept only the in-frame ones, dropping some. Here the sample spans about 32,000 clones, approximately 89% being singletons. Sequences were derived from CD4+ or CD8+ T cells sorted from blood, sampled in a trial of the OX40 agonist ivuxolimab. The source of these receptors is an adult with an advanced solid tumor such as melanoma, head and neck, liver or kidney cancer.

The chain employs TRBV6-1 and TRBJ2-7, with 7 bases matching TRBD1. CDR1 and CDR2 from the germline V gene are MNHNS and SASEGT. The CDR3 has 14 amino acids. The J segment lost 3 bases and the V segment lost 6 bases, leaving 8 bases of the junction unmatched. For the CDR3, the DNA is TGTGCCAGCAGCGGGACAGTGTCGAACTACGAGCAGTACTTC. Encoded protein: CASSGTVSNYEQYF.

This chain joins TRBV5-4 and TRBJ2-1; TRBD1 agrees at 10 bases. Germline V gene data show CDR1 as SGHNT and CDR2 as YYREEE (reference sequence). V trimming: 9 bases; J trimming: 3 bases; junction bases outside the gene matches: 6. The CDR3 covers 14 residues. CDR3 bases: TGTGCCACCCCAGGGGACAGGGGCTACAATGAGCAGTTCTTC. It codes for CATPGDRGYNEQFF.

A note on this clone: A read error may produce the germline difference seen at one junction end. CDR3 residues: CASSLEVWTSGRGETQYF. DNA of the CDR3: TGTGCCAGCAGCCTAGAGGTCTGGACTAGCGGGAGAGGGGAGACCCAGTACTTC. This sequence joins TRBV11-2 and TRBJ2-5; 13 nucleotides align to TRBD2. The CDR3 extends over 18 amino acids. The germline V gene has CDR1 SGHAT and CDR2 FQNNGV.

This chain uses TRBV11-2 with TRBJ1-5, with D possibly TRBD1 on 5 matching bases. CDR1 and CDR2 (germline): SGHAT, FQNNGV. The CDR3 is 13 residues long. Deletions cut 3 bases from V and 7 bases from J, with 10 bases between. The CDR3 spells CASSLGREQPQHF. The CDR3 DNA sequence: TGTGCCAGCAGCTTGGGCAGGGAACAGCCCCAGCATTTT.

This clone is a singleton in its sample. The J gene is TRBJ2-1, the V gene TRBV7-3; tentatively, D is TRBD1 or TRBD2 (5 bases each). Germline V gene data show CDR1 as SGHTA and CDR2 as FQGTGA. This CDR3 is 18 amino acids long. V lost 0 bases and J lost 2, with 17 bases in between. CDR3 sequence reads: CASSLTGMGRGAYNEQFF. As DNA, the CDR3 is TGTGCCAGCAGCTTAACCGGGATGGGGCGTGGCGCCTACAATGAGCAGTTCTTC.

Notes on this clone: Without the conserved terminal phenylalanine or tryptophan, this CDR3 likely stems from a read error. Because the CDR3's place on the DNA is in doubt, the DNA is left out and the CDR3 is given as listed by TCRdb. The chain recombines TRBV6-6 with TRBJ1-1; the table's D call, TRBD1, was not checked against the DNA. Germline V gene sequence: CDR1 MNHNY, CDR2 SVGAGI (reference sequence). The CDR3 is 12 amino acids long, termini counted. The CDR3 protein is CASSYEGTALEV.

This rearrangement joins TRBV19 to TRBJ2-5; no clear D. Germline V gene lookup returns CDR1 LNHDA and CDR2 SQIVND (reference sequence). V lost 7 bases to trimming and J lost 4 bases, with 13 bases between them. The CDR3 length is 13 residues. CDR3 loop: CASMAPNGETQYF. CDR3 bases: TGTGCCAGTATGGCACCGAATGGAGAGACCCAGTACTTC. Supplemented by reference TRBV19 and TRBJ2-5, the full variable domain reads DGGITQSPKYLFRKEGQNVTLSCEQNLNHDAMYWYRQDPGQGLRLIYYSQIVNDFQKGDIAEGYSVSREKKESFPLTVTSAQKNPTAFYLCASMAPNGETQYFGPGTRLLVL.

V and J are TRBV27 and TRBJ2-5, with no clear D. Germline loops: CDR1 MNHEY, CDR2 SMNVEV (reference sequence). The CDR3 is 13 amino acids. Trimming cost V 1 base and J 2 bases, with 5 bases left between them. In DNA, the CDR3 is TGTGCCAGCAGTTTATGGGAACAAGAGACCCAGTACTTC. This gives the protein CASSLWEQETQYF.

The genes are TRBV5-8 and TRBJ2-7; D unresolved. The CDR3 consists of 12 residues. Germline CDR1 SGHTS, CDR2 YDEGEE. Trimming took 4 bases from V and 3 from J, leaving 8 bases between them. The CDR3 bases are TGTGCCAGCAGCCAGGAGCACTACGAGCAGTACTTC. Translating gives CASSQEHYEQYF.

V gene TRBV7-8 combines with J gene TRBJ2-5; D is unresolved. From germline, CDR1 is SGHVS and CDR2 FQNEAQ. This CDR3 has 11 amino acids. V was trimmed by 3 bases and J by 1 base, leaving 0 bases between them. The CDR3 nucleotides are TGTGCCAGCAGCTTCCAAGAGACCCAGTACTTC. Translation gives CASSFQETQYF.

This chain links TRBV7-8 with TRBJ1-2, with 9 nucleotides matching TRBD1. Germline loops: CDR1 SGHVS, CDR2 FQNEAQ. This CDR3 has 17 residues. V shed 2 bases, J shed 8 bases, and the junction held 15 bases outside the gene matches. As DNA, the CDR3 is TGTGCCAGCAGCTTAACCCTACCGACAGGGGGGGTGGAGGGCTACACCTTC. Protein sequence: CASSLTLPTGGVEGYTF.

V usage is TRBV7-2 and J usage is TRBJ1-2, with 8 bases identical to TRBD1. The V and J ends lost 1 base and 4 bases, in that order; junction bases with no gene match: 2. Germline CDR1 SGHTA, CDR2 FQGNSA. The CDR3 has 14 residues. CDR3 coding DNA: TGTGCCAGCAGCTTAGAAGGGACAGGCTATGGCTACACCTTC. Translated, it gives CASSLEGTGYGYTF.

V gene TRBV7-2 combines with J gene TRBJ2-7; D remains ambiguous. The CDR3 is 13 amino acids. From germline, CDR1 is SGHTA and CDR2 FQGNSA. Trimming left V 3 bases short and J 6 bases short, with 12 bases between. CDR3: CASSFPTSGEQYF. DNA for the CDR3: TGTGCCAGCAGCTTTCCGACCTCCGGCGAGCAGTACTTC.

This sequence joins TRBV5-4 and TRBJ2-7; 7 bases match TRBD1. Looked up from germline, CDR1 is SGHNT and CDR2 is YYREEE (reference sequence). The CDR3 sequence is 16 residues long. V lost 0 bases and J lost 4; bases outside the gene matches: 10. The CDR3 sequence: CASSLGTGEFSYEQYF. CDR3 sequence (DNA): TGTGCCAGCAGCTTGGGAACAGGGGAATTTAGTTACGAGCAGTACTTC.

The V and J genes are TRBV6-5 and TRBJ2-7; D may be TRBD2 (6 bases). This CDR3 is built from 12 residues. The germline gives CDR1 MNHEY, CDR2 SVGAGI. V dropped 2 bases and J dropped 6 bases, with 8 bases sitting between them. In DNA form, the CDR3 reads TGTGCCAGCAGTTACGGGGGGAGCGAGCAGTACTTC. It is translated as CASSYGGSEQYF.

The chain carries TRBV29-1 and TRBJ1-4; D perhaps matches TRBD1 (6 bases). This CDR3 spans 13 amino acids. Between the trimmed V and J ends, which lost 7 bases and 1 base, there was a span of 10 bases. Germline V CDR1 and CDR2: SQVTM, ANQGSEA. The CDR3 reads CSGRTETNEKLFF. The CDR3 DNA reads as TGCAGCGGGCGGACAGAAACTAATGAAAAACTGTTTTTT. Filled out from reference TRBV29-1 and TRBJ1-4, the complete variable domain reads SAVISQKPSRDICQRGTSLTIQCQVDSQVTMMFWYRQQPGQSLTLIATANQGSEATYESGFVIDKFPISRPNLTFSTLTVSNMSPEDSSIYLCSGRTETNEKLFFGSGTQLSVL.

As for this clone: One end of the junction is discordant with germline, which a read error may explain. The CDR3 protein is CSVEQGLAGGRVF. DNA of the CDR3: TGCAGCGTTGAACAGGGCCTAGCGGGGGGGCGGGTCTTC. This chain uses TRBV29-1 with TRBJ2-1; 12 bases fit TRBD2. Germline CDR1 and CDR2: SQVTM and ANQGSEA. CDR3 length: 13 residues.

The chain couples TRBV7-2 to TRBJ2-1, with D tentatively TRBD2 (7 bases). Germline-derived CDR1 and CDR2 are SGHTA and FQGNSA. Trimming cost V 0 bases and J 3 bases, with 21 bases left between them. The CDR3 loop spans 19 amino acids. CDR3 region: CASSLAGASGAPFYNEQFF. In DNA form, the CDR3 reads TGTGCCAGCAGCTTAGCGGGGGCTAGCGGAGCTCCTTTCTACAATGAGCAGTTCTTC.

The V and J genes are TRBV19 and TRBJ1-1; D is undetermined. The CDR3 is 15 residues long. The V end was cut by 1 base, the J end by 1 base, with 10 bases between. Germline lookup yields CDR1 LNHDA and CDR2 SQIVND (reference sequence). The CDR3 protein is CASSIGSRPNTEAFF. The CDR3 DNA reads TGTGCCAGTAGTATAGGAAGCCGGCCGAACACTGAAGCTTTCTTT. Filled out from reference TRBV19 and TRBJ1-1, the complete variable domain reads DGGITQSPKYLFRKEGQNVTLSCEQNLNHDAMYWYRQDPGQGLRLIYYSQIVNDFQKGDIAEGYSVSREKKESFPLTVTSAQKNPTAFYLCASSIGSRPNTEAFFGQGTRLTVV.